The clone carrying this T cell receptor (beta chain) showed up just a few times. This entry is derived from a study of blood T cell repertoires in COVID-19. Across the study: Specimens from acute and convalescent COVID-19 originated in the United States, Italy and Spain. The analysed material was cDNA or gDNA that came from T cells, B-cell-depleted T cells, or PBMCs.

TCRdb's copy holds only in-frame clones and misses some; the assay was immunoSEQ multiplex PCR. The table has roughly 80,000 clones, 60% to 85% seen once. The CDR3 spans 13 residues. Per germline, CDR1 LNHDA and CDR2 SQIVND (reference sequence). The junction had 5 bases not matched to a gene; V was cut back by 5 bases and J by 7 bases. This receptor was obtained from a human donor in a cohort sampled during active COVID-19. Input material: peripheral blood. The chain has TRBV19 and TRBJ1-2, with 9 bases matching TRBD1. The CDR3 sequence: CASSRQGDGGYTF. In DNA form, the CDR3 reads TGTGCCAGTAGTCGACAGGGGGATGGTGGCTACACCTTC.